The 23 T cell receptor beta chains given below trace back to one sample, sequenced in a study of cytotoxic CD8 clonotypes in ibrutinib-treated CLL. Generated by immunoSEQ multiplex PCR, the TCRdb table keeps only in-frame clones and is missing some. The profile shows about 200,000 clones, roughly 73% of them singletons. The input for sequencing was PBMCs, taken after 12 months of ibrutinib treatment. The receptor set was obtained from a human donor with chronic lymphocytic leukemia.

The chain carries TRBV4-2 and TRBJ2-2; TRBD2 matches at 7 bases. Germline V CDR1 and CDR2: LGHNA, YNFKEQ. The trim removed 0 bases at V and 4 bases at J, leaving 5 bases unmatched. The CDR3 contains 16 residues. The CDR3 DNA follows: TGTGCCAGCAGCCAAGAGGCGGGAGTCGGCACCGGGGAGCTGTTTTTT. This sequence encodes CASSQEAGVGTGELFF.

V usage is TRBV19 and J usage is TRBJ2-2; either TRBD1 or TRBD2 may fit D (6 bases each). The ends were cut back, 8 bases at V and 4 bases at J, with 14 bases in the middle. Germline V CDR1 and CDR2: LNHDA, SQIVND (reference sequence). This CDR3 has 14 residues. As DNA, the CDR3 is TGTGCCAGTCGGGGGCAGGGGTTCACCGGGGAGCTGTTTTTT. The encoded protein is CASRGQGFTGELFF.

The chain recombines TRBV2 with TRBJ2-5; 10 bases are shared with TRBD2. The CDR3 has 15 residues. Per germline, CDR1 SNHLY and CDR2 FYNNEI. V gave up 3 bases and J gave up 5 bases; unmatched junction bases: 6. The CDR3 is CASSELAGVRETQYF. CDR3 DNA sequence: TGTGCCAGCAGTGAGCTAGCGGGGGTCAGGGAGACCCAGTACTTC. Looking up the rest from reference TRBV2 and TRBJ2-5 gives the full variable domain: EPEVTQTPSHQVTQMGQEVILRCVPISNHLYFYWYRQILGQKVEFLVSFYNNEISEKSEIFDDQFSVERPDGSNFTLKIRSTKLEDSAMYFCASSELAGVRETQYFGPGTRLLVL.

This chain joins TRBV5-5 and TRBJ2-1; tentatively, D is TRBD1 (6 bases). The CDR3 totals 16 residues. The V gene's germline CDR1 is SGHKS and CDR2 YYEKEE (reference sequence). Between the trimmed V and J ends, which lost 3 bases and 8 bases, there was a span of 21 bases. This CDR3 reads CASSSGHRLGLDEQFF. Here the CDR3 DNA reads TGTGCCAGCAGCTCGGGACATCGACTTGGGTTGGATGAGCAGTTCTTC.

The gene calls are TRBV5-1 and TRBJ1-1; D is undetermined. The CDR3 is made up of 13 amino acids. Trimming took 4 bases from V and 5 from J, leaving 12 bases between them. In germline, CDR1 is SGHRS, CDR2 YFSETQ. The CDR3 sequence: CASSPMEGTEAFF. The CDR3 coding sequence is TGCGCCAGCAGCCCCATGGAGGGAACTGAAGCTTTCTTT.

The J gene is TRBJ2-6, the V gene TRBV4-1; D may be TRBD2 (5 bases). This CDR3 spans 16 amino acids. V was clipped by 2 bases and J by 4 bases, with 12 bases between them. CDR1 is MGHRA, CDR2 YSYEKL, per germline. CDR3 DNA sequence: TGCGCCAGCAGCCAACAAATAGGGAGCGGGGCCAACGTCCTGACTTTC. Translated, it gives CASSQQIGSGANVLTF.

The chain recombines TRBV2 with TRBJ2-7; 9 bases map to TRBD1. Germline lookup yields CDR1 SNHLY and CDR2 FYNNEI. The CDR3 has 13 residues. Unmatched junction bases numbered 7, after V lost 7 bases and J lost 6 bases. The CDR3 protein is CASMSGTGSEQYF. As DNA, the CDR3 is TGTGCCAGCATGTCCGGGACAGGGTCCGAGCAGTACTTC.

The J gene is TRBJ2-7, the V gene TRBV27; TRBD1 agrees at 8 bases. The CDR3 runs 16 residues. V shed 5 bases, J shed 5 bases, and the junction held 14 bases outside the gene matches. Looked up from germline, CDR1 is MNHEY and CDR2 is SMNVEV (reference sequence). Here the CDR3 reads CASSPRQGPDPNEQYF. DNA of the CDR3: TGTGCCAGCAGTCCCCGACAGGGGCCTGACCCTAACGAGCAGTACTTC.

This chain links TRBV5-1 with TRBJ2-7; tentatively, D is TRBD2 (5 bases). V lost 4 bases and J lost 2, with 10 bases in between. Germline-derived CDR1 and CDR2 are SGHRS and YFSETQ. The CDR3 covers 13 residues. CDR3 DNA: TGCGCCAGCAGCGTCGCCGGGGCCTACGAGCAGTACTTC. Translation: CASSVAGAYEQYF.

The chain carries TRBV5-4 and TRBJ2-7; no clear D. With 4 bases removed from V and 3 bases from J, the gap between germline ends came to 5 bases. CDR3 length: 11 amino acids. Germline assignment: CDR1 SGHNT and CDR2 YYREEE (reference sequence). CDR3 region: CASSADYEQYF. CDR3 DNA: TGTGCCAGCAGCGCAGACTACGAGCAGTACTTC. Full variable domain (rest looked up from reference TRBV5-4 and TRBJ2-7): ETGVTQSPTHLIKTRGQQVTLRCSSQSGHNTVSWYQQALGQGPQFIFQYYREEENGRGNFPPRFSGLQFPNYSSELNVNALELDDSALYLCASSADYEQYFGPGTRLTVT.

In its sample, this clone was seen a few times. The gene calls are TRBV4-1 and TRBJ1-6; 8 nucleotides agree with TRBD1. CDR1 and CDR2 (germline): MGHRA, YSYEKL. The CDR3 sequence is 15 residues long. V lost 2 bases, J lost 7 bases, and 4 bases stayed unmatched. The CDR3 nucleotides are TGCGCCAGCAGCCAAAAACAGGGGGTCAATTCACCCCTCCACTTT. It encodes CASSQKQGVNSPLHF.

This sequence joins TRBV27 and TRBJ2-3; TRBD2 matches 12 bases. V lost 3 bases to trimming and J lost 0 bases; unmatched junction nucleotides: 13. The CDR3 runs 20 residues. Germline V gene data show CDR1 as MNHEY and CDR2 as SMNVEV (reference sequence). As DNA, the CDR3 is TGTGCCAGCAGTTTTGGAAAACTAGCGGGAGGCTATTATAGCACAGATACGCAGTATTTT. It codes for CASSFGKLAGGYYSTDTQYF.

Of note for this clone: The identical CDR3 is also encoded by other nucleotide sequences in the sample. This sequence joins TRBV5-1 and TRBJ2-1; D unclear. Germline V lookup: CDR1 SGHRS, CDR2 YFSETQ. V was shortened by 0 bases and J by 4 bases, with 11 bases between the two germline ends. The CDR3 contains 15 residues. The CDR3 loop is CASSLASGSYNEQFF. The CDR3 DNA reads TGCGCCAGCAGCTTGGCCTCGGGCAGTTACAATGAGCAGTTCTTC. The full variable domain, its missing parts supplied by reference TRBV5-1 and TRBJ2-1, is KAGVTQTPRYLIKTRGQQVTLSCSPISGHRSVSWYQQTPGQGLQFLFEYFSETQRNKGNFPGRFSGRQFSNSRSEMNVSTLELGDSALYLCASSLASGSYNEQFFGPGTRLTVL.

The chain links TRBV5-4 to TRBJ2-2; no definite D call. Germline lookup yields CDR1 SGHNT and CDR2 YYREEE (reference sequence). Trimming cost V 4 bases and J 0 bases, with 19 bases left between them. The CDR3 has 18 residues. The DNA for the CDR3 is TGTGCCAGCAGCCTAGGACCTTTCGGGTTCGCGAACACCGGGGAGCTGTTTTTT. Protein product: CASSLGPFGFANTGELFF. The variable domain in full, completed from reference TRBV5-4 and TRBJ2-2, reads ETGVTQSPTHLIKTRGQQVTLRCSSQSGHNTVSWYQQALGQGPQFIFQYYREEENGRGNFPPRFSGLQFPNYSSELNVNALELDDSALYLCASSLGPFGFANTGELFFGEGSRLTVL.

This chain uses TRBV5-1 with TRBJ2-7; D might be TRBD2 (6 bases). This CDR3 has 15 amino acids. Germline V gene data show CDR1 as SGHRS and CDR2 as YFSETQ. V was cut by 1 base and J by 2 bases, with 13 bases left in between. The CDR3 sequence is CASSLRAGRPYEQYF. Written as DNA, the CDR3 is TGCGCCAGCAGCTTGAGGGCAGGGAGGCCCTACGAGCAGTACTTC.

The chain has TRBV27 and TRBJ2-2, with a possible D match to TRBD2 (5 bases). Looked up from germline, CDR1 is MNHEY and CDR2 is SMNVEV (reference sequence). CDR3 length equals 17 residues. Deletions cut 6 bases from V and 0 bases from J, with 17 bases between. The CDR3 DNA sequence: TGTGCCAGCAGATCCTCGGGGTGGTACCCGAACACCGGGGAGCTGTTTTTT. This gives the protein CASRSSGWYPNTGELFF.

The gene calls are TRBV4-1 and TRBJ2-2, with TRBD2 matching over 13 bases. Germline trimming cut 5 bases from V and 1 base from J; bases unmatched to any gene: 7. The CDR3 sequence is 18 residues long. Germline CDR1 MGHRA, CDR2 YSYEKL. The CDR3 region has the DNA TGCGCCAGCAGCTCTATCCGACTAGCGGGGGGGAACACCGGGGAGCTGTTTTTT. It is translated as CASSSIRLAGGNTGELFF.

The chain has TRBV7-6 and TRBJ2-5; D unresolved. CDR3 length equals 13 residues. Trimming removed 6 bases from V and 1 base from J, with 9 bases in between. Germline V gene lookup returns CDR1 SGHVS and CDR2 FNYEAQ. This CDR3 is CASSYESQETQYF. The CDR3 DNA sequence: TGTGCCAGCAGTTATGAGTCCCAAGAGACCCAGTACTTC.

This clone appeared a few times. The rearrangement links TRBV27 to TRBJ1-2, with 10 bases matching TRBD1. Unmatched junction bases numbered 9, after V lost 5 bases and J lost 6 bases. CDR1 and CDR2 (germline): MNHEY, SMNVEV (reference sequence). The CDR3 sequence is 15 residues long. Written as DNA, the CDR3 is TGTGCCAGCAGTCCACTCGACAGGGGGCGCGATGGCTACACCTTC. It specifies CASSPLDRGRDGYTF.

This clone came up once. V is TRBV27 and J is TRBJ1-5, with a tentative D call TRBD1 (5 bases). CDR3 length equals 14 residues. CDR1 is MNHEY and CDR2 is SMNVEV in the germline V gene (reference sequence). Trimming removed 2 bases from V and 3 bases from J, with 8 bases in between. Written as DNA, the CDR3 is TGTGCCAGCAGTTTAAACGGACACAATCAGCCCCAGCATTTT. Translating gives CASSLNGHNQPQHF.

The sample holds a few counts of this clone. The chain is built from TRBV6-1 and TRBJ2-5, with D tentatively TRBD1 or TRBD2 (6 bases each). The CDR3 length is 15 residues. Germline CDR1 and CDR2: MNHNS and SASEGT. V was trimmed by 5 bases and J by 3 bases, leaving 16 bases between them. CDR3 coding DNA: TGTGCCAGCAGTCGAGTCAGGGGAGGAGAAGAGACCCAGTACTTC. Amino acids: CASSRVRGGEETQYF.

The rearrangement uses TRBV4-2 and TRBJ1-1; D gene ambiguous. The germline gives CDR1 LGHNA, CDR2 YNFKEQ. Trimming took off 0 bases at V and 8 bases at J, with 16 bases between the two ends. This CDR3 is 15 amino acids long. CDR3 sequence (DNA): TGTGCCAGCAGCCAAGATGGCGGGGTCGGGGTGGAAGCTTTCTTT. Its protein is CASSQDGGVGVEAFF.

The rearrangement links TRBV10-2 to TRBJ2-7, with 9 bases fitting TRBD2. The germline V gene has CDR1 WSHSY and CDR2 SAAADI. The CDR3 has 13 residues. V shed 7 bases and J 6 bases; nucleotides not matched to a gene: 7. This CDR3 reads CASTGGRVAEQYF. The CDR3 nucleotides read TGCGCCAGCACAGGCGGGAGGGTGGCCGAGCAGTACTTC.